This T cell receptor beta chain was found in a study of CD8 T cells in ankylosing spondylitis. Findings and limits, study-wide: What appeared characteristic of ankylosing spondylitis blood was a TCR beta motif of several highly homologous variants.

Via MiXCR, TCRdb re-called the 5' RACE reads, giving one row per CDR3 protein. The sample yields 650,000 to 800,000 distinct CDR3 sequences, roughly 19% seen once. V lost 5 bases, J lost 5 bases, and 4 bases stayed unmatched. This CDR3 has 15 residues. Comment on this clonotype: Its antigen is not identified.

This receptor was taken from a male donor with ankylosing spondylitis. The V and J genes are TRBV12-3 or TRBV12-4 and TRBJ2-1; the match to TRBD2 covers 12 bases. Sequencing was performed on blood, either unsorted or a sorted T cell fraction (not recorded which). As DNA, the CDR3 is TGTGCCAGCAGTCCGCGGACTAGCGGGGACAATGAGCAGTTCTTC. Amino acids: CASSPRTSGDNEQFF.